This T cell receptor beta chain was obtained from a study of OX40 agonist ivuxolimab in advanced cancers. Background on the study: At doses from 0.01 to 10 mg/kg, patients were given intravenous ivuxolimab every 2 weeks. Study-level findings and limits: CD8+ T cells (on average) carried more expanded clones than CD4+ T cells.

Regarding this clone: What it binds is unknown.

This CDR3 is 15 amino acids long. The ends were cut back, 0 bases at V and 5 bases at J, with 11 bases in the middle. The germline V gene encodes CDR1 SGHKS and CDR2 YYEKEE (reference sequence). Assay used: immunoSEQ multiplex PCR; TCRdb lists only in-frame clones, some missing. The data hold about 55,000 clones, with roughly 84% observed a single time. This TCR was recovered from an adult with an advanced solid tumor such as melanoma, head and neck, liver or kidney cancer. The sample here was CD4+ or CD8+ T cells sorted from blood, taken in a trial of the OX40 agonist ivuxolimab. This chain joins TRBV5-5 and TRBJ2-2, with D perhaps TRBD1 (5 bases). CDR3 region: CASSLDPQGTGELFF. As DNA, the CDR3 is TGTGCCAGCAGCTTGGATCCCCAGGGTACCGGGGAGCTGTTTTTT.